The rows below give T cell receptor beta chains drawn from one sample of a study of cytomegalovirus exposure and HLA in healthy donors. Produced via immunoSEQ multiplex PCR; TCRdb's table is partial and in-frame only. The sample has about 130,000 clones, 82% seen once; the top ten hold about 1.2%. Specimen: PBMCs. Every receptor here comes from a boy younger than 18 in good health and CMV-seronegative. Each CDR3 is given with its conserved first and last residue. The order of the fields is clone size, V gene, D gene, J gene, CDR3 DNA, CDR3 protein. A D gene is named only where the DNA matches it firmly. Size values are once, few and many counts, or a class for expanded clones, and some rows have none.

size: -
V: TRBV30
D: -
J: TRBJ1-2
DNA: TGTGCCTGGAGCCCCGGGGATCACTATGGCTACACCTTC
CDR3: CAWSPGDHYGYTF

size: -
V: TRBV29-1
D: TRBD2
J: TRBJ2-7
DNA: TGCAGCGTCGCCCCGGAACTAGCGATGTCCTACGAGCAGTACTTC
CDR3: CSVAPELAMSYEQYF

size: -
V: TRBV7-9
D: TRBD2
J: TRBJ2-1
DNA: TGTGCCAGCAGCTTAGTGGGGACTAGGTACGGTGAGCAGTTCTTC
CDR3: CASSLVGTRYGEQFF

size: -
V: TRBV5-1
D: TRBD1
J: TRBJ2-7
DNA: TGCGCCAGCAGCTTGGGACAGACGGGACAGGGGAGTGACGAGCAGTACTTC
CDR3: CASSLGQTGQGSDEQYF

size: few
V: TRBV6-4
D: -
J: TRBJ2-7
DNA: TGTGCCCACGGGGGAGGCCCCTTCTCCTACGAGCAGTACTTC
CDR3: CAHGGGPFSYEQYF

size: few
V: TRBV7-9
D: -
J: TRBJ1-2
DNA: TGTGCCAGCAGCTTTAACGACAAAGACTATGGCTACACCTTC
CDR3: CASSFNDKDYGYTF

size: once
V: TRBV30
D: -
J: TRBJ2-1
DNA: TGTGCCTGGGATGGGCTAACCCATCACAATGAGCAGTTCTTC
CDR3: CAWDGLTHHNEQFF

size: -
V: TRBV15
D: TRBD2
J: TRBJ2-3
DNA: TGTGCCACCAGCAGAGATCCACTTAGCAGCGGGAGTATCGCAGATACGCAGTATTTT
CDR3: CATSRDPLSSGSIADTQYF

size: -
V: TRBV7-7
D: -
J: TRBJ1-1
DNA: TGTGCCAGCAGCTTAACTTTTGGCACTGAAGCTTTCTTT
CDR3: CASSLTFGTEAFF

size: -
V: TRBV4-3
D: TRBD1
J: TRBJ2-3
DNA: TGCGCCAGCAGCCAAGAGGGACAGGGGGCGCGAACGCAGTATTTT
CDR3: CASSQEGQGARTQYF

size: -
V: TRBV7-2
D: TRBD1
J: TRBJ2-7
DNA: TGTGCCAGCAGCTTAGATTCCCGACAGGGAAAGTACTTC
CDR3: CASSLDSRQGKYF

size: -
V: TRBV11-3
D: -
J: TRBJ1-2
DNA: TGTGCCAGCAGCTTATCTCCCGGTAACTATGGCTACACCTTC
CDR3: CASSLSPGNYGYTF

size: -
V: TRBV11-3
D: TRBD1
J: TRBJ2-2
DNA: TGTGCCAGCAGCTTAGGCCCGGGACAGGTTGCCGGGGAGCTGTTTTTT
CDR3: CASSLGPGQVAGELFF

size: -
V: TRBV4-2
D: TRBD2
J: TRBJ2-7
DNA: TGTGCCAGCAGCCAAGATCTAGCGGGAGGCTACGAGCAGTACTTC
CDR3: CASSQDLAGGYEQYF

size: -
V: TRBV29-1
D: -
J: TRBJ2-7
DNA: TGCAGCGTCCGAGGAGTGACCACCTACGAGCAGTACTTC
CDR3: CSVRGVTTYEQYF